These T cell receptor beta chains were read from a single sample in a study of shared clonotypes between healthy human individuals. Assay: immunoSEQ multiplex PCR; the TCRdb copy retains only in-frame clones and omits some. The profile shows roughly 2,000,000 clones, around 93% of them singletons. Sequencing was performed on naive CD8+ T cells from PBMCs. These receptors all come from a young man in good health. Some clones in this sample may be carry-over from other donors' samples. Both conserved end residues are part of each CDR3. A D gene is named only where the DNA matches it firmly. Not all rows give a size; the values are once, few, many and, for expanded clones, a class.

D gene,J gene,V gene,clone size,CDR3 DNA,CDR3 protein
-,TRBJ2-3,TRBV25-1,-,TGTGCCAGCAGTTCAGGGGCCGGAGATACGCAGTATTTT,CASSSGAGDTQYF
-,TRBJ2-1,TRBV10-3,-,TGTGCCATCAGTGAGCCGGGTAGGGCTTATGAGCAGTTCTTC,CAISEPGRAYEQFF
-,TRBJ2-1,TRBV4-3,-,TGCGCCAGCAGCCAAGAGAAACTCCCCTACAATGAGCAGTTCTTC,CASSQEKLPYNEQFF
TRBD2,TRBJ2-7,TRBV9,-,TGTGCCAGCAGCGCCGGGACTAGTAAGATCCACGAGCAGTACTTC,CASSAGTSKIHEQYF
-,TRBJ2-2,TRBV12-5,-,TGTGCTAGTACTGTTTTTGGGGCGGGGGAGCTGTTTTTT,CASTVFGAGELFF
-,TRBJ1-2,TRBV6-4,-,TGTGCCAGCAGTGCCGAACCTTTCTGGACAGAGGAAGGCTATGGCTACACCTTC,CASSAEPFWTEEGYGYTF
TRBD1,TRBJ1-2,TRBV19,once,TGTGCCAGTAGACGAGGGGGCGGATATGGCTACACCTTC,CASRRGGGYGYTF
TRBD1,TRBJ2-7,TRBV13,-,TGTGCCAGCAGCGTCGCGGGACAGGGCACCTACGAGCAGTACTTC,CASSVAGQGTYEQYF
-,TRBJ1-2,TRBV5-6,-,TGTGCCAGCAGCTTTTGGGCCTTCAGAGAGGACTATGGCTACACCTTC,CASSFWAFREDYGYTF
TRBD1,TRBJ2-3,TRBV28,-,TGTGCCAGCGGAAGGACAGGGAGCACAGATACGCAGTATTTT,CASGRTGSTDTQYF
-,TRBJ2-2,TRBV6-5,-,TGTGCCAGCAGTCGAGGGGCTGTGAACACCGGGGAGCTGTTTTTT,CASSRGAVNTGELFF
-,TRBJ1-1,TRBV4-3,-,TGCGCCAGCAGCCAAGACGCTCAGAGAGAGATCAACACTGAAGCTTTCTTT,CASSQDAQREINTEAFF
TRBD2,TRBJ2-2,TRBV9,-,TGTGCCAGCAGCGTAGGGTTAGCGGGAGGGCGGGACACCGGGGAGCTGTTTTTT,CASSVGLAGGRDTGELFF
-,TRBJ2-7,TRBV6-6,-,TGTGCCAGCAGCCGTCGGGTCTACGAGCAGTACTTC,CASSRRVYEQYF
-,TRBJ2-7,TRBV15,-,TGTGCCACCAGCTCGGGTTTTACAGGGAGCTCCTACGAGCAGTACTTC,CATSSGFTGSSYEQYF
-,TRBJ1-1,TRBV5-4,-,TGTGCCAGCAGCTTGGAATTTAGCGCGGAAGCTTTCTTT,CASSLEFSAEAFF
TRBD2,TRBJ2-1,TRBV9,-,TGTGCCAGCAGCGTAGCTGGAGCGGGAGGGAACCATGAGCAGTTCTTC,CASSVAGAGGNHEQFF
TRBD1,TRBJ2-7,TRBV27,-,TGTGCCAGCGCCGTTACAGGGGGCCTCGACGAGCAGTACTTC,CASAVTGGLDEQYF
-,TRBJ2-7,TRBV5-5,-,TGTGCCAGCAGCTTGGGTACTAGCCCCGTACCCTACGAGCAGTACTTC,CASSLGTSPVPYEQYF
-,TRBJ2-7,TRBV7-6,-,TGTGCCAGCAGCTTAGAGGGGGGGGATTCGTATGAGCAGTACTTC,CASSLEGGDSYEQYF
TRBD2,TRBJ2-1,TRBV4-2,-,TGTGCCAGCAGCCAAAGTCCCATAGCGGGAGGGAGGGGGAATGAGCAGTTCTTC,CASSQSPIAGGRGNEQFF
-,TRBJ2-5,TRBV10-3,-,TGTGCCACCCTCGGTTGGGAGCTGGAGACCCAGTACTTC,CATLGWELETQYF
-,TRBJ1-1,TRBV5-1,-,TGCGCCAGCAGCTTGCGGGGTTTTGACACTGAAGCTTTCTTT,CASSLRGFDTEAFF